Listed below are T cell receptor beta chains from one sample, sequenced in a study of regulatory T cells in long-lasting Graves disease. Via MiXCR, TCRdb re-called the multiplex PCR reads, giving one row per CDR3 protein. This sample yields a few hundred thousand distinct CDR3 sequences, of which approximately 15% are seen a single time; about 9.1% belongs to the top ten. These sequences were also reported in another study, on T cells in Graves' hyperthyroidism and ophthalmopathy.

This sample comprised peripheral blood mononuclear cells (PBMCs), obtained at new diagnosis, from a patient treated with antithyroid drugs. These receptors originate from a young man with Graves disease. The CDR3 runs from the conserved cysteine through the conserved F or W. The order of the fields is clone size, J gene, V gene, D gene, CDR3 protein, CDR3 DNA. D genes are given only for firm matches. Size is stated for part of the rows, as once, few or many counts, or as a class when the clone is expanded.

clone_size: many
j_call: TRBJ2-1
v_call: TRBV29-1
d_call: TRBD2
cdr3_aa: CSVDTTSGDGNEQFF
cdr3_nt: TGCAGCGTTGACACCACTAGCGGGGATGGGAATGAGCAGTTCTTC

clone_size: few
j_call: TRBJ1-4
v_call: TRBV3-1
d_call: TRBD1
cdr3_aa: CASNQGQGAYGEKLFF
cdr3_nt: TGTGCCAGCAATCAGGGACAGGGGGCCTACGGAGAAAAACTGTTTTTT

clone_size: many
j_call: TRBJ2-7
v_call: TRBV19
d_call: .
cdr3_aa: CASSIREGTSEQYF
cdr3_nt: TGTGCCAGTAGTATAAGGGAAGGTACCTCCGAGCAGTACTTC

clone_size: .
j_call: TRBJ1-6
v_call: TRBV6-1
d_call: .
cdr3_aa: CASSEARRRYSPLHF
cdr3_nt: TGTGCCAGCAGTGAAGCGCGGCGACGGTATTCACCCCTCCACTTT

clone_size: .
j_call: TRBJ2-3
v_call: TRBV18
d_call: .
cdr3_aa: CASSETQVGVDTQYF
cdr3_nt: TGTGCCAGCTCCGAAACCCAGGTCGGCGTAGATACGCAGTATTTT

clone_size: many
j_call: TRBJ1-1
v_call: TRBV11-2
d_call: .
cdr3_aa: CASSHRLAEAFF
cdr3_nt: TGTGCCAGCAGCCACCGTTTAGCTGAAGCTTTCTTT

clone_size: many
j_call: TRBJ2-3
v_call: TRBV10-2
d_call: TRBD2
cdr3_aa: CASSIGQRGPADTQYF
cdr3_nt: TGCGCCAGCAGTATCGGTCAGCGGGGGCCTGCAGATACGCAGTATTTT

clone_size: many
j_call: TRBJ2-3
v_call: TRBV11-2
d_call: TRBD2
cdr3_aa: CASSLGSSGNTQYF
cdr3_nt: TGTGCCAGCAGCTTAGGGTCTAGCGGGAATACGCAGTATTTT

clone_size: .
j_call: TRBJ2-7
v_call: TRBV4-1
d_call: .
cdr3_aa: CASSQQQGRYEQYF
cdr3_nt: TGCGCCAGCAGCCAACAACAGGGCAGGTACGAGCAGTACTTC

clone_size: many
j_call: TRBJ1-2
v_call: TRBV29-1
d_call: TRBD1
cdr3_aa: CSVDRDGYTF
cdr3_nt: TGCAGCGTGGACAGGGACGGCTACACCTTC

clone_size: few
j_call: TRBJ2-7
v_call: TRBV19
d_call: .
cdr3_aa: CASSPRDSFREQYF
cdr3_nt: TGTGCCAGTAGTCCTCGGGACTCTTTCCGCGAGCAGTACTTC

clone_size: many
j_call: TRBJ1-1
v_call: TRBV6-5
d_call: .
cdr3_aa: CASSYSPAGHTEAFF
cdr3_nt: TGTGCCAGCAGTTACTCCCCCGCGGGACACACTGAAGCTTTCTTT

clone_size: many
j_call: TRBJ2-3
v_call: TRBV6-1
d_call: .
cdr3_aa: CASSNSVTQYF
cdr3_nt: TGTGCCAGCAGTAATAGCGTCACGCAGTATTTT

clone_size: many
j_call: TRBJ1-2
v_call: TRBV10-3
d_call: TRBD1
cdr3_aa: CAIRVQGALRGYGYTF
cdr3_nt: TGTGCCATCAGAGTCCAGGGGGCGCTAAGGGGCTATGGCTACACCTTC

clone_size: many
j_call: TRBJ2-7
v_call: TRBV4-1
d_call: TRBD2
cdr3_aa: CASSQLAGALYEQYF
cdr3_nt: TGCGCCAGCAGCCAGCTAGCGGGAGCTCTCTACGAGCAGTACTTC

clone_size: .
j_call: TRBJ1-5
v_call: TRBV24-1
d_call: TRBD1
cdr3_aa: CATSDPGQGQGNQPQHF
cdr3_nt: TGTGCCACCAGTGACCCCGGACAGGGGCAGGGCAATCAGCCCCAGCATTTT